The 10 T cell receptor beta chains given below trace back to one sample, sequenced in a study of cytomegalovirus exposure and HLA in healthy donors. The primer mix had 60 Vbeta and 13 Jbeta primers. The method was immunoSEQ multiplex PCR; TCRdb's version includes in-frame clones alone and lacks a portion of them. The sample records over 90,000 clones, about 71% being singletons. The specimen sequenced was PBMCs. The source is a woman aged 45-65 years in good health and CMV-seronegative.

The chain is built from TRBV7-2 and TRBJ2-1; TRBD2 agrees at 7 bases. Per the germline V gene, CDR1 is SGHTA and CDR2 is FQGNSA. V lost 5 bases and J lost 10; bases outside the gene matches: 5. This CDR3 has 12 residues. This CDR3 reads CASSPGLGEQFF. CDR3 bases: TGTGCCAGCAGCCCAGGACTAGGGGAGCAGTTCTTC.

This chain links TRBV25-1 with TRBJ1-6; no firm D call. V dropped 2 bases and J dropped 10 bases, with 15 bases sitting between them. The CDR3 runs 15 residues. The germline gives CDR1 MGHDK, CDR2 SYGVNS. The CDR3 nucleotides read TGTGCCAGCAGTGAAGAAGCAGGTGCGGGGTCACCCCTCCACTTT. It yields the protein CASSEEAGAGSPLHF.

This chain uses TRBV2 with TRBJ2-7, with unresolved D. Germline values: CDR1 SNHLY, CDR2 FYNNEI. This CDR3 has 11 amino acids. Trimming shortened V by 6 bases and J by 4 bases, and 7 bases separated the two germline ends. The CDR3 here is CASRMRYEQYF. For the CDR3, the DNA is TGTGCCAGCAGAATGAGGTACGAGCAGTACTTC. The variable domain in full, completed from reference TRBV2 and TRBJ2-7, reads EPEVTQTPSHQVTQMGQEVILRCVPISNHLYFYWYRQILGQKVEFLVSFYNNEISEKSEIFDDQFSVERPDGSNFTLKIRSTKLEDSAMYFCASRMRYEQYFGPGTRLTVT.

The rearrangement links TRBV7-3 to TRBJ2-5, with 7 bases aligning to TRBD1. J was trimmed by 2 bases and V by 4 bases; bases with no gene match: 7. CDR3 size: 15 residues. Germline V gene lookup returns CDR1 SGHTA and CDR2 FQGTGA. CDR3 bases: TGTGCCAGCAGCTCCCGACAGGGAACTCAAGAGACCCAGTACTTC. Translating it yields CASSSRQGTQETQYF.

There are a few counts of this clone. The chain is built from TRBV5-1 and TRBJ2-5, with 8 bases aligning to TRBD1. The CDR3 consists of 15 residues. Trimming took 0 bases from V and 5 from J; bases not matched to a gene: 6. The germline gives CDR1 SGHRS, CDR2 YFSETQ. CDR3 sequence: CASSLVGDRSETQYF. CDR3 nucleotide sequence: TGCGCCAGCAGCTTGGTAGGGGACAGGTCGGAGACCCAGTACTTC.

In its sample, this clone was seen a few times. This sequence joins TRBV7-2 and TRBJ2-5; D might be TRBD1 (6 bases). Per germline, CDR1 SGHTA and CDR2 FQGNSA. The CDR3 totals 16 residues. The ends were cut back, 2 bases at V and 5 bases at J, with 18 bases in the middle. CDR3 coding DNA: TGTGCCAGCAGCTTACCACAACAGGGTCCAAGGGAGACCCAGTACTTC. Translated: CASSLPQQGPRETQYF.

This clone turned up a few times. This chain uses TRBV4-1 with TRBJ2-7; TRBD2 might be the D (6 bases). This CDR3 comprises 15 residues. The germline V gene has CDR1 MGHRA and CDR2 YSYEKL. The V end lost 4 bases, the J end lost 5 bases, and 18 bases lay between the germline ends. This CDR3 reads CASSPHRGSLDEQYF. The DNA for the CDR3 is TGCGCCAGCAGCCCTCACCGGGGGTCCTTGGACGAGCAGTACTTC.

The J gene is TRBJ2-1, the V gene TRBV7-9; 9 bases are shared with TRBD2. V lost 2 bases, J lost 2 bases, and 4 bases stayed unmatched. CDR1 is SEHNR, CDR2 FQNEAQ, per germline (reference sequence). The CDR3 length is 16 residues. The CDR3 DNA follows: TGTGCCAGCAGCTTAATGGTAGCGGGAGCCTACAATGAGCAGTTCTTC. Its translation: CASSLMVAGAYNEQFF.

This clone was detected a few times. The CDR3 DNA sequence: TGTGCCAGCAGCTTAGCGGGCGGGGAGACCTACGAGCAGTACTTC. This translates into CASSLAGGETYEQYF. This chain links TRBV7-9 with TRBJ2-7; possible D gene TRBD2, 6 bases. Germline V lookup: CDR1 SEHNR, CDR2 FQNEAQ (reference sequence). Trimming cost V 0 bases and J 2 bases, with 11 bases left between them. The CDR3 covers 15 residues.

This chain joins TRBV5-4 and TRBJ2-5, with 12 nucleotides matching TRBD2. The junction had 3 bases not matched to a gene; V was cut back by 0 bases and J by 0 bases. Per the germline V gene, CDR1 is SGHNT and CDR2 is YYREEE (reference sequence). The CDR3 runs to 17 residues. CDR3 loop: CASSLGLAGANQETQYF. CDR3 sequence (DNA): TGTGCCAGCAGCTTGGGACTAGCGGGAGCGAACCAAGAGACCCAGTACTTC.